Shown below are 11 T cell receptor beta chains from a single sample sequenced in a study of blood T cell repertoires in COVID-19. Some clones are missing from TCRdb's copy, which holds only in-frame ones; the method was immunoSEQ multiplex PCR. The table has about 200,000 clones, 82% seen once. Sequencing was performed on peripheral blood. The receptors derive from a woman aged 80 or older with COVID-19, enrolled during active disease.

This chain connects TRBV2 to TRBJ2-7; the match to TRBD1 covers 8 bases. The CDR3 covers 16 residues. Trimming took 4 bases from V and 6 from J; bases not matched to a gene: 14. Germline CDR1 reads SNHLY; CDR2 reads FYNNEI. In nucleotides, the CDR3 is TGTGCCAGCAGTGCGGAACAGGGGGGAGGTCGAAGCGAGCAGTACTTC. As protein: CASSAEQGGGRSEQYF.

The genes are TRBV2 and TRBJ2-6; D gene unclear. Germline assignment: CDR1 SNHLY and CDR2 FYNNEI. The CDR3 sequence is 14 residues long. Trimming cost V 5 bases and J 0 bases, with 5 bases left between them. CDR3 region: CASSPRSGANVLTF. For the CDR3, the DNA is TGTGCCAGCAGTCCCCGCTCTGGGGCCAACGTCCTGACTTTC.

This clone is a singleton in its sample. The chain combines TRBV19 with TRBJ2-7; a possible D gene is TRBD2 (5 bases). The CDR3 consists of 15 residues. V was pared by 4 bases and J by 0 bases, with 13 bases between. Germline V gene sequence: CDR1 LNHDA, CDR2 SQIVND (reference sequence). The CDR3 DNA follows: TGTGCCAGTAGTAATCGAGTGGGAGTCTCCTACGAGCAGTACTTC. It is translated as CASSNRVGVSYEQYF.

The chain links TRBV5-1 to TRBJ2-7; 8 bases are a match to TRBD1. Germline V gene data show CDR1 as SGHRS and CDR2 as YFSETQ. Trimming cost V 3 bases and J 6 bases; bases outside gene matches: 8. This CDR3 has 14 residues. CDR3 in amino acids: CASSWGRGLGEQYF. In DNA, the CDR3 is TGCGCCAGCAGCTGGGGCAGGGGGCTCGGCGAGCAGTACTTC. Using reference TRBV5-1 and TRBJ2-7 for the parts outside the CDR3, the full variable domain is KAGVTQTPRYLIKTRGQQVTLSCSPISGHRSVSWYQQTPGQGLQFLFEYFSETQRNKGNFPGRFSGRQFSNSRSEMNVSTLELGDSALYLCASSWGRGLGEQYFGPGTRLTVT.

The chain combines TRBV7-9 with TRBJ1-4; TRBD1 might be the D (5 bases). V shed 6 bases and J shed 5 bases, with 22 bases lying between them. This CDR3 region has 17 residues. Germline CDR1 reads SEHNR; CDR2 reads FQNEAQ (reference sequence). CDR3 bases: TGTGCCAGCAGAAGAAAATCCCTAGGACAACCGAATGAAAAACTGTTTTTT. Translating it yields CASRRKSLGQPNEKLFF.

The rearrangement links TRBV6-6 to TRBJ1-5, with 7 bases fitting TRBD1. Trimming took 6 bases from V and 5 from J; bases not matched to a gene: 10. CDR3 length equals 15 residues. CDR1 and CDR2 (germline): MNHNY, SVGAGI (reference sequence). DNA for the CDR3: TGTGCCAGCAGGGACTCGGGACAGCAATATCAGCCCCAGCATTTT. This translates into CASRDSGQQYQPQHF.

The chain is built from TRBV5-6 and TRBJ2-2; tentative D call: TRBD2 (7 bases). Trimming took off 1 base at V and 4 bases at J, with 8 bases between the two ends. CDR1 is SGHDT and CDR2 is YYEEEE in the germline V gene. This CDR3 is 14 amino acids long. CDR3 protein: CASSLRGGTGELFF. DNA for the CDR3: TGTGCCAGCAGCTTGAGGGGGGGCACCGGGGAGCTGTTTTTT.

The V and J genes are TRBV7-2 and TRBJ1-1, with TRBD1 as a possible D gene (5 bases). V was trimmed by 5 bases and J by 3 bases, leaving 13 bases between them. The CDR3 contains 14 residues. CDR1 SGHTA and CDR2 FQGNSA come from the germline V gene. This CDR3 is CASSGGRWDTEAFF. The DNA for the CDR3 is TGTGCCAGCAGCGGGGGGAGGTGGGACACTGAAGCTTTCTTT.

The CDR3 DNA follows: TGTGCCAGTAGTTTCCCTCCGGGACGGGAGAACTATGGCTACACCTTC. Translated: CASSFPPGRENYGYTF. The gene calls are TRBV19 and TRBJ1-2, with D possibly TRBD1 on 5 matching bases. Per germline, CDR1 LNHDA and CDR2 SQIVND (reference sequence). CDR3 length equals 16 residues. Between the trimmed V and J ends, which lost 5 bases and 2 bases, there was a span of 18 bases.

J is TRBJ2-2 and V is TRBV13; tentative D call: TRBD2 (6 bases). The V gene's germline CDR1 is PRHDT and CDR2 FYEKMQ (reference sequence). The CDR3 has 13 amino acids. V dropped 4 bases and J dropped 6 bases, with 9 bases sitting between them. DNA of the CDR3: TGTGCCAGCAGCTCATGGGGGGCCGGGGAGCTGTTTTTT. Its protein is CASSSWGAGELFF.

V and J are TRBV2 and TRBJ1-6; 10 positions match TRBD1. The junction had 8 bases not matched to a gene; V was cut back by 7 bases and J by 8 bases. The V gene's germline CDR1 is SNHLY and CDR2 FYNNEI. The CDR3 has 15 amino acids. Written as DNA, the CDR3 is TGTGCCAGCATCCGGGACAGGGGTAGGGATTCACCCCTCCACTTT. It codes for CASIRDRGRDSPLHF.